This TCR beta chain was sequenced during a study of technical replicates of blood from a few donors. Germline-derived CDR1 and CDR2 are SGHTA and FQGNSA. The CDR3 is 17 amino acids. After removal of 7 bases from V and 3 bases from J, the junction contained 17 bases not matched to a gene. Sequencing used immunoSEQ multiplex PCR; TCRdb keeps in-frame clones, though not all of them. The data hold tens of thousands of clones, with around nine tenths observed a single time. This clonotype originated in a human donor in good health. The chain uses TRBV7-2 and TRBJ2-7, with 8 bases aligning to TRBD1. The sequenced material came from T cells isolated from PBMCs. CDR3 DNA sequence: TGTGCCAGCACCCCCACGGCGGCAGGGGGCTCCTTCTACGAGCAGTACTTC. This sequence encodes CASTPTAAGGSFYEQYF.